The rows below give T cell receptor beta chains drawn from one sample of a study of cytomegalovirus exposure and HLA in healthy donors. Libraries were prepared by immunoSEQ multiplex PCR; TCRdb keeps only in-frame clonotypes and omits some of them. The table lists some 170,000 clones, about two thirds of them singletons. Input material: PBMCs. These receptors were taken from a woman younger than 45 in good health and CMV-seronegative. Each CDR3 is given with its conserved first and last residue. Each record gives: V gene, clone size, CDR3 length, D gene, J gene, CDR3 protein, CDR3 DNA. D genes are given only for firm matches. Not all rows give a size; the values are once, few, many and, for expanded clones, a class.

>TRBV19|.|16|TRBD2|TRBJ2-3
CASRFGAGGRTHTQYF
TGTGCCAGTAGGTTTGGGGCGGGGGGAAGAACCCATACGCAGTATTTT
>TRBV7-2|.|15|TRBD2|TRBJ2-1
CASSPERGDRDEQFF
TGTGCCAGCAGCCCTGAGCGGGGGGATAGGGATGAGCAGTTCTTC
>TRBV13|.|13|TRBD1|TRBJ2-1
CASSRQGAHEQFF
TGTGCCAGCAGCCGACAGGGGGCACATGAGCAGTTCTTC
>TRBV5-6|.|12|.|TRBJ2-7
CASSRDFYEQYF
TGTGCCAGCAGCCGGGACTTCTACGAGCAGTACTTC
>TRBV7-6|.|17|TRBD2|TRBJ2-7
CASSLEQLAGGTYEQYF
TGTGCCAGCAGCTTAGAGCAACTAGCGGGAGGAACCTACGAGCAGTACTTC
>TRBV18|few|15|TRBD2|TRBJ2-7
CASSPLSGTSGEQYF
TGTGCCAGCTCACCACTCTCCGGGACTAGCGGCGAGCAGTACTTC
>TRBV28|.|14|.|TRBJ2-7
CASSLTDNRNEQYF
TGTGCCAGCAGTTTAACGGACAACAGAAACGAGCAGTACTTC
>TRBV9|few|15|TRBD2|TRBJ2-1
CASSLTSGGVYEQFF
TGTGCCAGCAGCCTGACTAGCGGGGGGGTCTATGAGCAGTTCTTC
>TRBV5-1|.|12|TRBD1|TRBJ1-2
CASSWDRYGYTF
TGCGCCAGCAGCTGGGACAGGTATGGCTACACCTTC
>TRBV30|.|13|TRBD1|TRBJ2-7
CAWSGQGFGEQYF
TGTGCCTGGAGCGGACAGGGATTCGGCGAGCAGTACTTC
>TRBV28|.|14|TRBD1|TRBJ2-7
CASRGTGESYEQYF
TGTGCCAGCAGGGGGACAGGAGAGTCCTACGAGCAGTACTTC
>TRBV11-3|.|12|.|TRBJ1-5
CASSFAGPHLHF
TGTGCCAGCAGCTTTGCGGGACCCCACCTGCATTTT
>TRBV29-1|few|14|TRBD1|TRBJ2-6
CSAGQGSGANVLTF
TGCAGCGCTGGACAGGGTTCAGGGGCCAACGTCCTGACTTTC
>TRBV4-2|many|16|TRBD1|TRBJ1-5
CASSQESGQGNQPQHF
TGTGCCAGCAGCCAAGAATCTGGACAGGGGAATCAGCCCCAGCATTTT
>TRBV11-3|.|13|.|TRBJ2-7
CASSSRGTYEQYF
TGTGCCAGCAGCTCCAGAGGGACCTACGAGCAGTACTTC
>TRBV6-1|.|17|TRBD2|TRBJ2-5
CASSENPTSGGKETQYF
TGTGCCAGCAGTGAAAATCCTACTAGCGGGGGAAAAGAGACCCAGTACTTC
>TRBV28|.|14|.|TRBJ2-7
CASTLQGPEGEQYF
TGTGCCAGCACCCTACAGGGCCCAGAGGGCGAGCAGTACTTC
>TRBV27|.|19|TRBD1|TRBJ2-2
CASRPSSLQGALNTGELFF
TGTGCCAGCAGACCGAGTTCCTTACAGGGGGCATTGAACACCGGGGAGCTGTTTTTT
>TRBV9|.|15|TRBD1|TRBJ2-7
CASSVEGQQSYEQYF
TGTGCCAGCAGCGTCGAGGGACAGCAATCCTACGAGCAGTACTTC
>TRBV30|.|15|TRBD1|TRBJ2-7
CAWSVPDRGDDEQYF
TGTGCCTGGAGTGTACCCGACAGGGGGGATGACGAGCAGTACTTC
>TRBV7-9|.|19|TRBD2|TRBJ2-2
CASSLVLTSGSGYTGELFF
TGTGCCAGCAGCTTAGTTCTGACTAGCGGGAGTGGTTACACCGGGGAGCTGTTTTTT
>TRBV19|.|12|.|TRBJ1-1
CASSDRNTEAFF
TGTGCCAGCAGCGACAGGAACACTGAAGCTTTCTTT
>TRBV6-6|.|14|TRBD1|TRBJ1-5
CASSKQGNHQPQHF
TGTGCCAGCAGTAAACAGGGGAACCATCAGCCCCAGCATTTT